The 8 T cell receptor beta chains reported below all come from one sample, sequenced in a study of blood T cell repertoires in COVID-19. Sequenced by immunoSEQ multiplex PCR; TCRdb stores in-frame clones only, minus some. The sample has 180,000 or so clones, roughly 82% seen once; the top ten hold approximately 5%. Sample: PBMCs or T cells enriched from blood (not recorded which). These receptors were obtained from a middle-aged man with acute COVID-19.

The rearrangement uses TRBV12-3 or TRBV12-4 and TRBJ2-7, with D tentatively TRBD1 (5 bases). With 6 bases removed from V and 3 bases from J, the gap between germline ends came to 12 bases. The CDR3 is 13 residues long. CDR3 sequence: CASSLGHRYEQYF. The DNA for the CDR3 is TGTGCCAGCAGCCTTGGACACCGCTACGAGCAGTACTTC.

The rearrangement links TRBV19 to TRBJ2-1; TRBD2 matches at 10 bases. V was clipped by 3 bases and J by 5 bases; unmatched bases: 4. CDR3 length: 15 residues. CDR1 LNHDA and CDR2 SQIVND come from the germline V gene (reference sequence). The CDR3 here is CASSIRTSGDNEQFF. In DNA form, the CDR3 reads TGTGCCAGTAGTATTAGGACTAGCGGAGACAATGAGCAGTTCTTC.

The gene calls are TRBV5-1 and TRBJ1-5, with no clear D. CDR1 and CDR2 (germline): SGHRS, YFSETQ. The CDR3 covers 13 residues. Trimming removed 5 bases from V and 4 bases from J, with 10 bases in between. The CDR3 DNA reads TGCGCCAGCAGGCCCGACGGGAATCAGCCCCAGCATTTT. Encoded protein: CASRPDGNQPQHF.

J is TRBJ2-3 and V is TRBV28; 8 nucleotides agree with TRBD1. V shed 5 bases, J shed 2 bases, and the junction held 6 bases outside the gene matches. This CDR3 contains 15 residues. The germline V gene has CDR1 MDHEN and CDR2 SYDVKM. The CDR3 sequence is CASSQTGANTDTQYF. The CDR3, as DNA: TGTGCCAGCAGTCAGACAGGGGCCAACACAGATACGCAGTATTTT.

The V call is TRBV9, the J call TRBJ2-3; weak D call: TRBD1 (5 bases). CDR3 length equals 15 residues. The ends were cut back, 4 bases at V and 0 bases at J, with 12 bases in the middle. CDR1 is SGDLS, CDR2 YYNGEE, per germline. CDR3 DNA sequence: TGTGCCAGCAGCATACCAGGGTTGAGCACAGATACGCAGTATTTT. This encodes CASSIPGLSTDTQYF.

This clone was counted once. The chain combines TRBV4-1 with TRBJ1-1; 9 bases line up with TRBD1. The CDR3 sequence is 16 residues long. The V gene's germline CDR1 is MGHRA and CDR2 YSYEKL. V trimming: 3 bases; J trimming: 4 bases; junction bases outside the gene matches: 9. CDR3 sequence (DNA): TGCGCCAGCAGCCAGGGGACAGGGACTATGGGCACTGAAGCTTTCTTT. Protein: CASSQGTGTMGTEAFF.

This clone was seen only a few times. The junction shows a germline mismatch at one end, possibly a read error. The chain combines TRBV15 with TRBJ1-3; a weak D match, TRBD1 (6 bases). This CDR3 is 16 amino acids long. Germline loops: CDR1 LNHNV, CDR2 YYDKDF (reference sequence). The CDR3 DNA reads TGTGCCACCAGCAGAGATCCCGGACAGCACGACGGGACCACATATTTT. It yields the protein CATSRDPGQHDGTTYF.

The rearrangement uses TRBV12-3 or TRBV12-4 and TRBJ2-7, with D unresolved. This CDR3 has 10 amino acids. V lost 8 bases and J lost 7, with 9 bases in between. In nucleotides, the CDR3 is TGTGCCAGCGGTCGAGAAGAGCAGTACTTC. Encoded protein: CASGREEQYF.